The 7 T cell receptor beta chains listed next were all sequenced from one sample in a study of STAT5B mutations in CD4+ large granular lymphocyte leukemia (dated by TCRdb to 2022 to 2024). The protocol used for the library was the immunoSEQ multiplex PCR assay. The immuneACCESS repertoire file appears here via TCRdb, limited to in-frame rearrangements. These files lack a portion of the clones; in checked studies, under half of the deficit traces to unresolved V genes, and the cause of the others is not known. In this sample the table shows approximately 36,000 clones, 70% to 80% of which occur a single time. The leading ten clones occupy around 0.5% of the sample. Sequenced input: CD4+ T cells from blood buffy coats. The receptor set was obtained from a human donor in good health.

V gene TRBV6-1 combines with J gene TRBJ1-4; D not certain. Germline assignment: CDR1 MNHNS and CDR2 SASEGT. V was shortened by 5 bases and J by 6 bases, with 16 bases between the two germline ends. The CDR3 spans 15 residues. The chain's CDR3 is CASSRGTNLDEKLFF. The CDR3 DNA follows: TGTGCCAGCAGTCGAGGTACCAACCTAGATGAAAAACTGTTTTTT.

This chain connects TRBV19 to TRBJ2-1, with no clear D. From germline, CDR1 is LNHDA and CDR2 SQIVND (reference sequence). This CDR3 is built from 13 residues. Trimming pared 5 bases from V and 4 bases from J, leaving 9 bases between. CDR3 loop: CASSLTRYNEQFF. In DNA, the CDR3 is TGTGCCAGTAGTCTCACCAGGTACAATGAGCAGTTCTTC.

This chain links TRBV19 with TRBJ2-6; D could derive from TRBD1 or TRBD2 (5 bases each). Germline loops: CDR1 LNHDA, CDR2 SQIVND (reference sequence). CDR3 length equals 15 residues. The V gene lost 0 bases and the J gene lost 3 bases, with 6 bases spanning the gap. CDR3 protein: CASSIEGDGANVLTF. CDR3 DNA: TGTGCCAGTAGTATAGAGGGGGATGGGGCCAACGTCCTGACTTTC.

This clone appeared a single time. This chain joins TRBV5-5 and TRBJ2-7; D gene unclear. Germline V gene data show CDR1 as SGHKS and CDR2 as YYEKEE (reference sequence). V lost 1 base and J 6 bases, leaving 11 bases between the germline ends. This CDR3 has 13 residues. This chain's CDR3 is CASSLFIGSEQYF. CDR3 DNA sequence: TGTGCCAGCAGCTTGTTTATCGGGTCCGAGCAGTACTTC.

This clone was seen a single time. This chain connects TRBV7-2 to TRBJ2-1; the D is unclear. The V end lost 8 bases, the J end lost 2 bases, and 13 bases lay between the germline ends. Germline loops: CDR1 SGHTA, CDR2 FQGNSA. The CDR3 is made up of 14 amino acids. DNA for the CDR3: TGTGCCAGCTCTACTGGGCAGACCTACAATGAGCAGTTCTTC. Translated, it gives CASSTGQTYNEQFF.

This clone showed up just once. The gene calls are TRBV7-8 and TRBJ1-3; perhaps TRBD1 as D (5 bases). The CDR3 runs to 19 residues. V dropped 1 base and J dropped 1 base, with 20 bases sitting between them. The germline V gene encodes CDR1 SGHVS and CDR2 FQNEAQ. In DNA, the CDR3 is TGTGCCAGCAGCTTAGGGGGCCGCGCGCGGCAAACTTCTGGAAACACCATATATTTT. Protein sequence: CASSLGGRARQTSGNTIYF.

This clone was observed once. The chain uses TRBV7-9 and TRBJ1-3; no reliable D call. The CDR3 loop spans 15 amino acids. V was clipped by 11 bases and J by 3 bases, with 20 bases between them. Germline loops: CDR1 SEHNR, CDR2 FQNEAQ (reference sequence). CDR3 DNA: TGTGCCGACAACTCCCAGCCCGGTGATGGAAACACCATATATTTT. Residues: CADNSQPGDGNTIYF. The full variable domain, in which reference TRBV7-9 and TRBJ1-3 provide the parts outside the CDR3, is DTGVSQNPRHKITKRGQNVTFRCDPISEHNRLYWYRQTLGQGPEFLTYFQNEAQLEKSRLLSDRFSAERPKGSFSTLEIQRTEQGDSAMYLCADNSQPGDGNTIYFGEGSWLTVV.